A single sample gave rise to the 32 T cell receptor beta chains below, sequenced in a study of shared clonotypes between healthy human individuals. CD45RO-negative, CCR7-positively selected cells formed the naive CD8 fraction, excluding terminally differentiated effector memory CD45RA+ cells. Measured with immunoSEQ multiplex PCR; TCRdb has only the in-frame clones, and not every one. The sample includes hundreds of thousands of clones, about 96% of them seen just once. The sequencing sample was made of naive CD8+ T cells sorted from blood. The receptors originated from a young man in good health.

The chain combines TRBV10-3 with TRBJ2-7; perhaps D is TRBD1 or TRBD2 (5 bases each). V was shortened by 7 bases and J by 4 bases, with 11 bases between the two germline ends. CDR1 and CDR2 (germline): ENHRY, SYGVKD. The CDR3 covers 12 residues. Written as DNA, the CDR3 is TGTGCCATCAAGGACGAGGGGTACGAGCAGTACTTC. This gives the protein CAIKDEGYEQYF.

This sequence joins TRBV10-2 and TRBJ2-2; TRBD2 matches at 11 bases. J was trimmed by 2 bases and V by 4 bases; bases with no gene match: 9. Germline V gene sequence: CDR1 WSHSY, CDR2 SAAADI. The CDR3 is 18 amino acids. Here the CDR3 DNA reads TGCGCCAGCAGTGCCGCCGAGGGACTAGCGGCAAACACCGGGGAGCTGTTTTTT. Its translation is CASSAAEGLAANTGELFF.

The rearrangement links TRBV13 to TRBJ2-7, with 8 bases matching TRBD1. Germline-derived CDR1 and CDR2 are PRHDT and FYEKMQ (reference sequence). With 5 bases clipped from V and 0 bases from J, the junction kept 12 bases outside the gene matches. This CDR3 spans 17 amino acids. Here the CDR3 reads CASSQSRQGAPSYEQYF. CDR3 nucleotide sequence: TGTGCCAGCAGCCAGAGCAGGCAGGGGGCCCCCTCCTACGAGCAGTACTTC.

This rearrangement joins TRBV7-9 to TRBJ1-1; 7 bases map to TRBD1. J gave up 5 bases and V 4 bases, and 7 bases lay outside the gene matches. The CDR3 contains 14 residues. Germline CDR1 SEHNR, CDR2 FQNEAQ (reference sequence). Here the CDR3 reads CASSYGTAGTEAFF. The DNA of the CDR3 is TGTGCCAGCAGCTACGGGACAGCGGGGACTGAAGCTTTCTTT.

This clone occurred once. V gene TRBV5-1 combines with J gene TRBJ2-7; 7 bases agree with TRBD2. V was pared by 4 bases and J by 1 base, with 8 bases of the junction left unmatched. Germline-derived CDR1 and CDR2 are SGHRS and YFSETQ. This CDR3 comprises 15 residues. This CDR3 reads CASSPTSGGSYEQYF. CDR3 DNA: TGCGCCAGCAGCCCCACCTCGGGAGGATCCTACGAGCAGTACTTC.

The chain joins TRBV5-6 to TRBJ2-7; D not resolved. CDR1 and CDR2 (germline): SGHDT, YYEEEE. The CDR3 is made up of 13 amino acids. V dropped 4 bases and J dropped 1 base, with 9 bases sitting between them. The CDR3 loop is CASSPAQSYEQYF. The CDR3 DNA reads as TGTGCCAGCAGCCCGGCCCAATCCTACGAGCAGTACTTC.

V and J are TRBV7-2 and TRBJ2-7; 14 nucleotides agree with TRBD2. CDR1 and CDR2 from the germline V gene are SGHTA and FQGNSA. Trimming took 8 bases from V and 0 from J; bases not matched to a gene: 6. This CDR3 has 16 amino acids. The CDR3 is CASSGLAGGSSYEQYF. The CDR3 coding sequence is TGTGCCAGCTCAGGACTAGCGGGGGGAAGCTCCTACGAGCAGTACTTC.

The J gene is TRBJ1-1, the V gene TRBV29-1, with D perhaps matching TRBD1 (5 bases). Trimming pared 7 bases from V and 6 bases from J, leaving 9 bases between. CDR3 size: 10 residues. Germline V lookup: CDR1 SQVTM, CDR2 ANQGSEA. CDR3 in amino acids: CSAWGAEAFF. CDR3 in DNA: TGCAGCGCTTGGGGGGCTGAAGCTTTCTTT.

The CDR3 nucleotides read TGTGCCAGCTCACCACGGAGCGAGGGGTACACTGAAGCTTTCTTT. Translated, it gives CASSPRSEGYTEAFF. This sequence joins TRBV18 and TRBJ1-1; D possibly corresponds to TRBD1 (5 bases). Germline CDR1 KGHSH, CDR2 LQKENI. The germline V and J ends were trimmed by 1 base and 3 bases, with 12 bases remaining between them. There are 15 residues in the CDR3. Looking up the rest from reference TRBV18 and TRBJ1-1 gives the full variable domain: NAGVMQNPRHLVRRRGQEARLRCSPMKGHSHVYWYRQLPEEGLKFMVYLQKENIIDESGMPKERFSAEFPKEGPSILRIQQVVRGDSAAYFCASSPRSEGYTEAFFGQGTRLTVV.

This clone was recorded once. V and J are TRBV13 and TRBJ2-7; 11 bases fit TRBD2. The V and J ends lost 4 bases and 4 bases, in that order; junction bases with no gene match: 21. CDR3 size: 20 residues. CDR1 PRHDT and CDR2 FYEKMQ come from the germline V gene (reference sequence). The CDR3 sequence: CASSSLGGVAGGPPAYEQYF. The DNA for the CDR3 is TGTGCCAGCAGCTCCCTCGGAGGTGTAGCGGGAGGGCCACCGGCATACGAGCAGTACTTC.

The chain links TRBV5-6 to TRBJ1-5, with D perhaps TRBD1 (5 bases). Germline assignment: CDR1 SGHDT and CDR2 YYEEEE. CDR3 length equals 16 residues. Trimming took off 3 bases at V and 0 bases at J, with 13 bases between the two ends. DNA of the CDR3: TGTGCCAGCAGCTCGGGTCGACAGAATAGCAATCAGCCCCAGCATTTT. Protein product: CASSSGRQNSNQPQHF.

V and J are TRBV27 and TRBJ2-2, with D possibly being TRBD2 (5 bases). This CDR3 spans 15 amino acids. Deletions cut 5 bases from V and 0 bases from J, with 10 bases between. Germline V CDR1 and CDR2: MNHEY, SMNVEV (reference sequence). The DNA of the CDR3 is TGTGCCAGCAGTCACGGGAAAACGAACACCGGGGAGCTGTTTTTT. This encodes CASSHGKTNTGELFF.

About this clone: Other DNA variants within this sample encode the same CDR3. The rearrangement joins TRBV7-9 to TRBJ2-7; the D is unclear. V lost 5 bases and J lost 3, with 5 bases in between. The CDR3 runs to 11 residues. The germline gives CDR1 SEHNR, CDR2 FQNEAQ (reference sequence). As DNA, the CDR3 is TGTGCCAGCAGCCTATACTACGAGCAGTACTTC. This translates into CASSLYYEQYF.

This clone is a singleton in its sample. The gene calls are TRBV7-9 and TRBJ1-3; a possible D gene is TRBD1 (6 bases). The germline V and J ends were trimmed by 5 bases and 2 bases, with 19 bases remaining between them. Germline V gives CDR1 SEHNR, CDR2 FQNEAQ (reference sequence). There are 17 residues in the CDR3. The CDR3, as DNA: TGTGCCAGCAGCCCCTCGGACAGTTCCAGCACTGGAAACACCATATATTTT. This gives the protein CASSPSDSSSTGNTIYF.

The chain uses TRBV27 and TRBJ2-1; unclear D gene. This CDR3 is 16 amino acids long. Germline V CDR1 and CDR2: MNHEY, SMNVEV (reference sequence). V lost 10 bases and J lost 2, with 21 bases in between. The CDR3 nucleotides read TGTGCCACCCAGTTTACGACGGGTTTAGCCTACAATGAGCAGTTCTTC. It is translated as CATQFTTGLAYNEQFF.

The V call is TRBV27, the J call TRBJ1-5; the D gene is possibly TRBD1 (6 bases). The CDR3 length is 17 residues. Germline CDR1 is MNHEY and CDR2 is SMNVEV (reference sequence). The V end lost 3 bases, the J end lost 0 bases, and 15 bases lay between the germline ends. The CDR3 region has the DNA TGTGCCAGCAGTTTCTCGACAGGACCTTTTAGCAATCAGCCCCAGCATTTT. Amino acid sequence: CASSFSTGPFSNQPQHF.

The rearrangement joins TRBV15 to TRBJ2-7; either TRBD1 or TRBD2 may supply D (6 bases each). V was trimmed by 8 bases and J by 2 bases, leaving 16 bases between them. This CDR3 is built from 14 residues. Germline V gene data show CDR1 as LNHNV and CDR2 as YYDKDF (reference sequence). CDR3 nucleotide sequence: TGTGCCACCGGGACCCGGGGGCCCACCTACGAGCAGTACTTC. This codes for CATGTRGPTYEQYF.

Comment on this clone: Other DNA sequences in the same sample also yield this CDR3. The chain carries TRBV30 and TRBJ2-7; D not certain. The germline V and J ends were trimmed by 0 bases and 0 bases, with 6 bases remaining between them. Germline CDR1 reads GTSNPN; CDR2 reads SVGIG (reference sequence). CDR3 length equals 13 residues. CDR3 bases: TGTGCCTGGAGTGTTGGCAGCTCCTACGAGCAGTACTTC. This translates into CAWSVGSSYEQYF.

The chain has TRBV18 and TRBJ2-4, with TRBD2 as a possible D gene (6 bases). Trimming cost V 1 base and J 5 bases, with 18 bases left between them. Germline V lookup: CDR1 KGHSH, CDR2 LQKENI. This CDR3 is 17 amino acids long. The CDR3 nucleotides read TGTGCCAGCTCACCACTCGGGAGCCCCCTTTATGAAAACATTCAGTACTTC. Protein sequence: CASSPLGSPLYENIQYF.

CDR3 nucleotide sequence: TGTGCCAGCAGCCAGGGAGTGTGGGGCACAGATACGCAGTATTTT. This codes for CASSQGVWGTDTQYF. The V and J genes are TRBV14 and TRBJ2-3; a possible D gene is TRBD2 (5 bases). This CDR3 has 15 residues. V lost 3 bases to trimming and J lost 1 base, with 11 bases between them. Per germline, CDR1 SGHDN and CDR2 FVKESK.

V is TRBV29-1 and J is TRBJ2-7, with D uncertain. The germline V and J ends were trimmed by 3 bases and 3 bases, with 15 bases remaining between them. Germline values: CDR1 SQVTM, CDR2 ANQGSEA. This CDR3 comprises 14 residues. CDR3 protein: CSVESRTENYEQYF. In DNA form, the CDR3 reads TGCAGCGTTGAGAGCAGAACAGAAAACTACGAGCAGTACTTC.

V is TRBV12-5 and J is TRBJ2-1; 8 bases line up with TRBD2. This CDR3 is built from 18 residues. Germline V CDR1 and CDR2: LGHNT, FRNRAP. The V segment lost 6 bases and the J segment 0 bases; nucleotides outside the gene matches: 13. This CDR3 reads CASGGPGLGSYSYNEQFF. CDR3 nucleotide sequence: TGTGCTAGTGGCGGACCGGGACTAGGAAGTTACTCCTACAATGAGCAGTTCTTC.

This chain uses TRBV6-5 with TRBJ2-7; tentatively, D is TRBD1 or TRBD2 (5 bases each). With 6 bases removed from V and 3 bases from J, the gap between germline ends came to 12 bases. Germline CDR1 and CDR2: MNHEY and SVGAGI. The CDR3 loop spans 13 amino acids. CDR3: CASSSGTLYEQYF. The CDR3 nucleotides read TGTGCCAGCAGCTCCGGGACCCTCTACGAGCAGTACTTC.

In nucleotides, the CDR3 is TGTGCCAGCACTCTAAGGGGTACCGGGGAGCTGTTTTTT. Amino acids: CASTLRGTGELFF. This sequence joins TRBV11-3 and TRBJ2-2; TRBD1 is a possible D gene (5 bases). V lost 7 bases to trimming and J lost 5 bases, with 11 bases between them. Germline V gene lookup returns CDR1 SGHNT and CDR2 YENEEA. This CDR3 comprises 13 residues.

In this sample, this clone turned up once. The genes are TRBV4-3 and TRBJ2-7; maybe TRBD1 (6 bases). The V end was cut by 0 bases, the J end by 2 bases, with 20 bases between. The CDR3 has 18 amino acids. Germline lookup yields CDR1 LGHNA and CDR2 YSLEER. In DNA, the CDR3 is TGCGCCAGCAGCCAAGATTATTACCGGGACAAAACGGCCTACGAGCAGTACTTC. It encodes CASSQDYYRDKTAYEQYF.

The chain recombines TRBV4-3 with TRBJ1-2; 7 bases are shared with TRBD1. From germline, CDR1 is LGHNA and CDR2 YSLEER. CDR3 length: 16 residues. Trimming cost V 2 bases and J 5 bases; bases outside gene matches: 11. Written as DNA, the CDR3 is TGCGCCAGCAGCCAAACCCCCACAGGGGCGGCGTATGGCTACACCTTC. It codes for CASSQTPTGAAYGYTF.

The chain is built from TRBV28 and TRBJ1-4; D perhaps matches TRBD1 (6 bases). Trimming left V 5 bases short and J 0 bases short, with 10 bases between. The CDR3 contains 15 residues. Germline V lookup: CDR1 MDHEN, CDR2 SYDVKM. CDR3 in amino acids: CASSKDSATNEKLFF. CDR3 in DNA: TGTGCCAGCAGTAAGGACAGTGCAACTAATGAAAAACTGTTTTTT. Drawing the rest from reference TRBV28 and TRBJ1-4, the complete variable domain is DVKVTQSSRYLVKRTGEKVFLECVQDMDHENMFWYRQDPGLGLRLIYFSYDVKMKEKGDIPEGYSVSREKKERFSLILESASTNQTSMYLCASSKDSATNEKLFFGSGTQLSVL.

The chain links TRBV29-1 to TRBJ2-7, with D possibly matching TRBD1 (7 bases). The CDR3 length is 14 residues. The germline V gene encodes CDR1 SQVTM and CDR2 ANQGSEA. V lost 4 bases, J lost 6 bases, and 19 bases lay in between. The CDR3 here is CSVVLQGRYSEQYF. The CDR3 region has the DNA TGCAGCGTTGTCTTACAGGGGAGGTATTCCGAGCAGTACTTC.

The chain employs TRBV13 and TRBJ2-7; D remains unclear. V was pared by 0 bases and J by 0 bases, with 15 bases between. Germline assignment: CDR1 PRHDT and CDR2 FYEKMQ (reference sequence). The CDR3 is 17 amino acids. The CDR3 DNA follows: TGTGCCAGCAGCTTAGGCCCACCTTATAGGGCCTCCTACGAGCAGTACTTC. Protein sequence: CASSLGPPYRASYEQYF.

In its sample, this clone was seen once. The rearrangement links TRBV25-1 to TRBJ2-3; 8 nucleotides match TRBD1. CDR1 and CDR2 from the germline V gene are MGHDK and SYGVNS. The CDR3 spans 13 residues. After removal of 4 bases from V and 4 bases from J, the junction contained 1 base not matched to a gene. The CDR3 loop reads CASSGQGSDTQYF. CDR3 sequence (DNA): TGTGCCAGCAGTGGACAGGGGTCAGATACGCAGTATTTT.

In nucleotides, the CDR3 is TGTGCCTGGAGTTGGGCGACTAGCGGGAGAGTTGGTACGCAGTATTTT. This sequence encodes CAWSWATSGRVGTQYF. The chain couples TRBV30 to TRBJ2-3, with 12 bases lining up with TRBD2. This CDR3 is 16 amino acids long. Trimming cost V 2 bases and J 8 bases; bases outside gene matches: 11. Germline values: CDR1 GTSNPN, CDR2 SVGIG (reference sequence).

Worth noting for this clone: Additional DNA sequences in this sample encode the identical CDR3. The chain links TRBV27 to TRBJ2-7; 14 bases match TRBD2. The trim removed 8 bases at V and 2 bases at J, leaving 2 bases unmatched. The CDR3 extends over 14 amino acids. Germline CDR1 MNHEY, CDR2 SMNVEV (reference sequence). CDR3 residues: CASRGLAGAYEQYF. In nucleotides, the CDR3 is TGTGCCAGCCGGGGACTAGCGGGAGCCTACGAGCAGTACTTC.